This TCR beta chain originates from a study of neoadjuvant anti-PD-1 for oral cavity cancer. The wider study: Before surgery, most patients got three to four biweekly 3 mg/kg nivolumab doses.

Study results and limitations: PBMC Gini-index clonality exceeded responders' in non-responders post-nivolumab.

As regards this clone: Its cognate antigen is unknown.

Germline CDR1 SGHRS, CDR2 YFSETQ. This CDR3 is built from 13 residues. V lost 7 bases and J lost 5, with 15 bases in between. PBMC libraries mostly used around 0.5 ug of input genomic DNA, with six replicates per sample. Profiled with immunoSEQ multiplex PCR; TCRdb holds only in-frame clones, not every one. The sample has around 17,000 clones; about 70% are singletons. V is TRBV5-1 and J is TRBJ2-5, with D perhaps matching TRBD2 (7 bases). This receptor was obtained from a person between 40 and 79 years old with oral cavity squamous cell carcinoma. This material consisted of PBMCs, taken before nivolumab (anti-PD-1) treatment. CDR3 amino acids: CASQGRGPETQYF. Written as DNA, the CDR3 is TGCGCCAGCCAGGGGAGGGGCCCGGAGACCCAGTACTTC.